These 9 T cell receptor beta chains were all obtained from the same sample, sequenced in a study of T cells after yellow fever vaccination. TCRdb analysed the 5' RACE reads with MiXCR anew, one entry per CDR3 protein. The top ten clones hold 2.5% to 4% of a sample with about 350,000 distinct CDR3 sequences, roughly an eighth of them seen once. The input for sequencing was CD4+ T cells sorted from PBMCs, taken 15 days after the yellow fever booster vaccination. Every receptor here comes from a man aged 18 to 35 who received the YFV17D yellow fever vaccine.

The chain carries TRBV5-1 and TRBJ2-5, with D possibly being TRBD1 (6 bases). V was clipped by 4 bases and J by 0 bases, with 13 bases between them. The CDR3 is 15 amino acids. CDR1 and CDR2 (germline): SGHRS, YFSETQ. CDR3 sequence: CASSPGTLYQETQYF. The DNA of the CDR3 is TGCGCCAGCAGCCCGGGGACACTGTACCAAGAGACCCAGTACTTC.

The rearrangement joins TRBV6-2 or TRBV6-3 to TRBJ2-7; D perhaps matches TRBD2 (7 bases). From germline, CDR1 is MNHEY and CDR2 SVGEGT. This CDR3 region has 14 residues. Trimming removed 10 bases at V and 2 bases at J, with 18 bases between. The CDR3 loop reads CATVRGGSAYEQYF. DNA of the CDR3: TGTGCCACCGTGAGGGGGGGGTCCGCCTACGAGCAGTACTTC.

This clonotype was detected a few times. The J gene is TRBJ2-3, the V gene TRBV7-2, with D perhaps TRBD2 (6 bases). This CDR3 is 15 amino acids long. Germline CDR1 is SGHTA and CDR2 is FQGNSA. V shed 1 base and J shed 2 bases, with 10 bases lying between them. CDR3 in amino acids: CASSLVSGSTDTQYF. The DNA of the CDR3 is TGTGCCAGCAGCTTAGTTAGCGGATCCACAGATACGCAGTATTTT.

This clonotype was found a few times. The genes are TRBV2 and TRBJ1-5; the D is unclear. CDR1 SNHLY and CDR2 FYNNEI come from the germline V gene. V was pared by 8 bases and J by 8 bases, with 7 bases between. The CDR3 has 10 residues. CDR3 sequence reads: CASDSEPQHF. CDR3 DNA sequence: TGTGCCAGCGACTCGGAGCCCCAGCATTTT.

This clonotype has just a few counts. The chain carries TRBV20-1 and TRBJ2-3; 8 nucleotides match TRBD2. The CDR3 extends over 14 amino acids. Germline CDR1 DFQATT, CDR2 SNEGSKA (reference sequence). Trimming cost V 2 bases and J 3 bases; bases outside gene matches: 4. The DNA of the CDR3 is TGCAGTGCTAGACGCGGGGGGCTTACAGATACGCAGTATTTT. It is translated as CSARRGGLTDTQYF.

The chain has TRBV30 and TRBJ2-3; 11 positions agree with TRBD2. V dropped 6 bases and J dropped 6; count of bases not matched to a gene: 8. Germline V lookup: CDR1 GTSNPN, CDR2 SVGIG (reference sequence). The CDR3 totals 14 residues. The CDR3 sequence: CACRITSGGDTQYF. In nucleotides, the CDR3 is TGTGCCTGCCGCATCACTAGCGGGGGCGATACGCAGTATTTT.

V and J are TRBV7-9 and TRBJ1-1, with D possibly matching TRBD1 (5 bases). This CDR3 has 14 amino acids. Trimming shortened V by 3 bases and J by 4 bases, and 12 bases separated the two germline ends. CDR1 and CDR2 (germline): SEHNR, FQNEAQ (reference sequence). CDR3 in amino acids: CASSLPRDGTEAFF. CDR3 bases: TGTGCCAGCAGCTTGCCCAGGGATGGCACTGAAGCTTTCTTT.

V usage is TRBV6-1 and J usage is TRBJ2-2, with 7 bases lining up with TRBD2. Germline CDR1 reads MNHNS; CDR2 reads SASEGT. The CDR3 sequence is 16 residues long. Trimming cost V 8 bases and J 1 base; bases outside gene matches: 10. CDR3 sequence: CASYTRTRGNTGELFF. DNA of the CDR3: TGTGCCAGCTATACCAGGACTAGGGGGAACACCGGGGAGCTGTTTTTT.

The J gene is TRBJ2-7, the V gene TRBV29-1; D remains ambiguous. Germline V gene sequence: CDR1 SQVTM, CDR2 ANQGSEA. The CDR3 extends over 12 amino acids. The germline V and J ends were trimmed by 4 bases and 0 bases, with 7 bases remaining between them. The CDR3 DNA reads TGCAGCGTTGTCGGCAGCTCCTACGAGCAGTACTTC. Its protein is CSVVGSSYEQYF.